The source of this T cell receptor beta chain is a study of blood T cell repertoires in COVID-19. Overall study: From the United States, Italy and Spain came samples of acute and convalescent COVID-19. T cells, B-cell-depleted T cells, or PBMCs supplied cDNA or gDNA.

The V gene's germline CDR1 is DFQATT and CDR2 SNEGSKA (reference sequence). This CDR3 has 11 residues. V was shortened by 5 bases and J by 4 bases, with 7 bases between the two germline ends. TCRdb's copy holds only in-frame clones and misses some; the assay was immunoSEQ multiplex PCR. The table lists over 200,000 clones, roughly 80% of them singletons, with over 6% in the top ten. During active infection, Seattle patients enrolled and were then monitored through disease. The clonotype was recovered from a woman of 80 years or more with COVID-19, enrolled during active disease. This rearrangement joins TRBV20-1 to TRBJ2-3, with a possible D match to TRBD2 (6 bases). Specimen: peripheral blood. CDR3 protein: CSAGDSDTQYF. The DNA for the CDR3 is TGCAGTGCTGGGGACTCAGATACGCAGTATTTT.